This entry lists 31 T cell receptor beta chains sequenced from one sample in a study of shared clonotypes between healthy human individuals (dated by TCRdb to the early 2020s). The library relied on the immunoSEQ multiplex PCR assay. The table comes from immuneACCESS by way of TCRdb, which keeps in-frame sequences with V and J called. Part of the clones is missing from these tables; in studies checked, under half for an unresolved V gene and the rest for unknown reasons. Here the sample has about 490,000 clones; 70% to 85% occur a single time. The leading ten clones occupy over 9.5% of the sample. The sequenced material came from PBMCs. Receptors were obtained from a woman between 40 and 50 years old in good health. Some clones in this sample may be carry-over from other donors' samples.

The chain combines TRBV13 with TRBJ2-5, with D possibly matching TRBD1 (6 bases). The CDR3 length is 14 residues. Germline CDR1 is PRHDT and CDR2 is FYEKMQ (reference sequence). V was shortened by 5 bases and J by 5 bases, with 15 bases between the two germline ends. The CDR3 DNA reads as TGTGCCAGCAGCGATGCAGGGGTTGGCGAGACCCAGTACTTC. This codes for CASSDAGVGETQYF.

This clone was observed a handful of times. The CDR3 reads CASSIAGIQETQYF. DNA for the CDR3: TGTGCCAGCAGTATAGCGGGAATACAAGAGACCCAGTACTTC. The chain combines TRBV7-2 with TRBJ2-5; 8 nucleotides align to TRBD2. Germline CDR1 reads SGHTA; CDR2 reads FQGNSA. V was pared by 6 bases and J by 2 bases, with 5 bases of the junction left unmatched. The CDR3 is 14 amino acids.

This clone was counted between two and nine times. DNA of the CDR3: TGTGCCAGCAGCAAAGGACTAGCTAGCGGGGCAGATACGCAGTATTTT. It yields the protein CASSKGLASGADTQYF. The V gene is TRBV11-2, the J gene TRBJ2-3; 9 nucleotides align to TRBD2. The J segment lost 4 bases and the V segment lost 5 bases, leaving 10 bases of the junction unmatched. The CDR3 sequence is 16 residues long. CDR1 SGHAT and CDR2 FQNNGV come from the germline V gene.

Comments on this clone: Other DNA sequences of this sample code for an identical CDR3. The chain uses TRBV7-2 and TRBJ2-3; unclear D gene. Looked up from germline, CDR1 is SGHTA and CDR2 is FQGNSA. V gave up 5 bases and J gave up 6 bases, with 6 bases separating them. This CDR3 comprises 11 residues. The CDR3: CASSPWDTQYF. The CDR3 coding sequence is TGTGCCAGCAGCCCCTGGGATACGCAGTATTTT.

V is TRBV21-1 and J is TRBJ2-7; TRBD1 was called by the table and not checked on the DNA. TRBV21-1 is described as a pseudogene. The CDR3 has 15 amino acids. This chain's CDR3 is CASSKESRVSYEQYF. In DNA, the CDR3 is TGTGCCAGCAGCAAAGAGAGCAGGGTCTCCTACGAGCAGTACTTC.

The chain carries TRBV5-6 and TRBJ2-1; 7 nucleotides agree with TRBD2. Trimming at V came to 1 base and at J to 0 bases, leaving 7 bases not matched to a gene. CDR1 and CDR2 (germline): SGHDT, YYEEEE. The CDR3 has 17 residues. The CDR3 loop reads CASSLMLLAGSYNEQFF. In DNA form, the CDR3 reads TGTGCCAGCAGCTTGATGTTGTTAGCGGGCTCCTACAATGAGCAGTTCTTC.

The chain couples TRBV6-5 to TRBJ2-1; 12 nucleotides align to TRBD2. Trimming removed 5 bases from V and 8 bases from J; junction bases left unmatched: 7. Germline V gives CDR1 MNHEY, CDR2 SVGAGI. CDR3 size: 15 residues. CDR3: CASSPSGRARYEQFF. The CDR3 nucleotides are TGTGCCAGCAGTCCTAGCGGGAGGGCCAGGTATGAGCAGTTCTTC.

Regarding this clone: This likely stems from a read error, as it lies one base from a far larger clone. The chain is built from TRBV5-4 and TRBJ1-1; D ambiguous. Trimming removed 2 bases from V and 0 bases from J, with 14 bases in between. CDR3 length: 16 residues. The germline V gene has CDR1 SGHNT and CDR2 YYREEE (reference sequence). The chain's CDR3 is CASSFEVYKMNTEAFF. Here the CDR3 DNA reads TGTGCCAGCAGCTTCGAGGTATATAAAATGAACACTGAAGCTTTCTTT. The full variable domain, in which reference TRBV5-4 and TRBJ1-1 provide the parts outside the CDR3, is ETGVTQSPTHLIKTRGQQVTLRCSSQSGHNTVSWYQQALGQGPQFIFQYYREEENGRGNFPPRFSGLQFPNYSSELNVNALELDDSALYLCASSFEVYKMNTEAFFGQGTRLTVV.

The rearrangement joins TRBV11-1 to TRBJ2-7, with 7 bases lining up with TRBD1. The CDR3 runs 14 residues. The trim removed 6 bases at V and 1 base at J, leaving 6 bases unmatched. Germline values: CDR1 SGHAT, CDR2 FQDESV (reference sequence). CDR3 in DNA: TGTGCCAGCAGGCGAGGACAGGATTCCTACGAGCAGTACTTC. Its translation: CASRRGQDSYEQYF.

Regarding this clone: The junction shows a germline mismatch at one end, possibly a read error. The chain has TRBV7-7 and TRBJ2-1, with 8 nucleotides matching TRBD2. The CDR3 is 16 residues long. Germline lookup yields CDR1 SSHAT and CDR2 FNYEAQ (reference sequence). The chain's CDR3 is CASSLASGSSYNEQFF. Written as DNA, the CDR3 is TGTGCTAGCAGCTTAGCGAGCGGGAGCTCCTACAATGAGCAGTTCTTC.

The rearrangement joins TRBV7-2 to TRBJ2-5; D call uncertain. V lost 6 bases and J 5 bases, leaving 10 bases between the germline ends. Germline assignment: CDR1 SGHTA and CDR2 FQGNSA. The length of the CDR3 is 12 residues. The CDR3 region is CASRKSQETQYF. CDR3 sequence (DNA): TGTGCCAGCAGGAAGTCGCAGGAGACCCAGTACTTC. Combining the CDR3 with reference TRBV7-2 and TRBJ2-5 gives the whole variable domain GAGVSQSPSNKVTEKGKDVELRCDPISGHTALYWYRQSLGQGLEFLIYFQGNSAPDKSGLPSDRFSAERTGGSVSTLTIQRTQQEDSAVYLCASRKSQETQYFGPGTRLLVL.

The V and J genes are TRBV7-6 and TRBJ2-5, with D possibly matching TRBD2 (5 bases). Trimming pared 4 bases from V and 2 bases from J, leaving 17 bases between. The CDR3 totals 16 residues. Germline V gives CDR1 SGHVS, CDR2 FNYEAQ. CDR3 amino acids: CASSSGRERIQETQYF. The CDR3 DNA sequence: TGTGCCAGCAGCTCAGGCCGGGAACGAATACAAGAGACCCAGTACTTC. The whole variable domain, remainder taken from reference TRBV7-6 and TRBJ2-5, is GAGVSQSPRYKVTKRGQDVALRCDPISGHVSLYWYRQALGQGPEFLTYFNYEAQQDKSGLPNDRFSAERPEGSISTLTIQRTEQRDSAMYRCASSSGRERIQETQYFGPGTRLLVL.

The chain uses TRBV7-8 and TRBJ2-2; 14 bases fit TRBD2. The CDR3 sequence is 19 residues long. The germline gives CDR1 SGHVS, CDR2 FQNEAQ. V lost 5 bases and J lost 3; bases outside the gene matches: 11. The CDR3 DNA reads as TGTGCCAGCAGCCCCAACCCGGGACTAGCGGGAGTGGACACCGGGGAGCTGTTTTTT. It specifies CASSPNPGLAGVDTGELFF.

As DNA, the CDR3 is TGTGCCAGCAGCCCCGCAAAGACCCAGTACTTC. This encodes CASSPAKTQYF. The chain combines TRBV11-3 with TRBJ2-5; D call uncertain. Trimming cost V 5 bases and J 6 bases, with 7 bases left between them. The CDR3 loop spans 11 amino acids. Per the germline V gene, CDR1 is SGHNT and CDR2 is YENEEA.

The rearrangement joins TRBV6-4 to TRBJ2-7, with 8 bases identical to TRBD1. Germline V gene sequence: CDR1 MRHNA, CDR2 SNTAGT. J lost 3 bases, V lost 2 bases, and 6 bases had no gene match. This CDR3 comprises 15 residues. The CDR3 is CASSDGLRGLYEQYF. As DNA, the CDR3 is TGTGCCAGCAGTGACGGGCTCAGGGGGCTCTACGAGCAGTACTTC.

For this clone: This sample includes further DNA sequences coding for the same CDR3. The gene calls are TRBV27 and TRBJ1-1; D possibly corresponds to TRBD1 (5 bases). There are 13 residues in the CDR3. V was cut by 2 bases and J by 4 bases, with 8 bases left in between. CDR1 is MNHEY, CDR2 SMNVEV, per germline (reference sequence). The chain's CDR3 is CASSLGGSTEAFF. The CDR3 DNA is TGTGCCAGCAGTTTAGGGGGGAGCACTGAAGCTTTCTTT.

The V call is TRBV7-9, the J call TRBJ2-3; D not certain. Germline loops: CDR1 SEHNR, CDR2 FQNEAQ (reference sequence). Deletions cut 5 bases from V and 0 bases from J, with 12 bases between. This CDR3 has 15 amino acids. CDR3 protein: CASSLSGLSTDTQYF. DNA for the CDR3: TGTGCCAGCAGCCTATCGGGTTTAAGCACAGATACGCAGTATTTT.

On this clone: No conserved phenylalanine or tryptophan ends this CDR3, so it is likely a read error. The genes are TRBV28 and TRBJ1-5, with a tentative D call TRBD1 (6 bases). Looked up from germline, CDR1 is MDHEN and CDR2 is SYDVKM. The CDR3 length is 16 residues. The V and J ends lost 3 bases and 6 bases respectively, with 18 bases between them. CDR3 sequence (DNA): TGTGCCAGCAGTTTCGCCTCCAGGGGAATGGGTCAGCCCCAGCATTCT. Its translation: CASSFASRGMGQPQHS.

The chain employs TRBV5-1 and TRBJ2-5; possibly TRBD1 or TRBD2 for D (6 bases each). This CDR3 contains 13 residues. V lost 5 bases, J lost 5 bases, and 13 bases lay in between. CDR1 SGHRS and CDR2 YFSETQ come from the germline V gene. Written as DNA, the CDR3 is TGCGCCAGCAGTCGAGAAGGGGGGGAGACCCAGTACTTC. It encodes CASSREGGETQYF.

This clone showed up just once. This sequence joins TRBV18 and TRBJ1-1; unclear D gene. Germline V gives CDR1 KGHSH, CDR2 LQKENI. The length of the CDR3 is 13 residues. With 4 bases removed from V and 1 base from J, the gap between germline ends came to 7 bases. CDR3 nucleotides: TGTGCCAGCTCACGAACATCGAACACTGAAGCTTTCTTT. Its translation: CASSRTSNTEAFF.

The chain has TRBV27 and TRBJ2-7, with 7 nucleotides matching TRBD1. Germline assignment: CDR1 MNHEY and CDR2 SMNVEV (reference sequence). The CDR3 sequence is 15 residues long. J gave up 5 bases and V 2 bases, and 9 bases lay outside the gene matches. The CDR3 coding sequence is TGTGCCAGCAGTTTACCCAGGGGGACCACTGACGAGCAGTACTTC. It codes for CASSLPRGTTDEQYF.

The CDR3 loop reads CASSKTPGDLKGSNQPQHF. The CDR3 nucleotides are TGTGCCAGCTCAAAAACTCCAGGGGATCTCAAGGGGAGCAATCAGCCCCAGCATTTT. This chain joins TRBV18 and TRBJ1-5; D is possibly TRBD1 (6 bases). Trimming removed 5 bases from V and 1 base from J, with 24 bases in between. The germline V gene has CDR1 KGHSH and CDR2 LQKENI. This CDR3 is 19 amino acids long. The whole variable domain, remainder taken from reference TRBV18 and TRBJ1-5, is NAGVMQNPRHLVRRRGQEARLRCSPMKGHSHVYWYRQLPEEGLKFMVYLQKENIIDESGMPKERFSAEFPKEGPSILRIQQVVRGDSAAYFCASSKTPGDLKGSNQPQHFGDGTRLSIL.

This clone was seen repeatedly, ten times or more. This chain uses TRBV19 with TRBJ2-5; D remains ambiguous. Trimming left V 1 base short and J 5 bases short, with 8 bases between. Germline-derived CDR1 and CDR2 are LNHDA and SQIVND (reference sequence). The CDR3 contains 13 residues. The chain's CDR3 is CASSIGSWETQYF. Written as DNA, the CDR3 is TGTGCCAGTAGTATAGGCAGTTGGGAGACCCAGTACTTC.

The chain is built from TRBV19 and TRBJ2-2; 7 nucleotides align to TRBD1. Germline-derived CDR1 and CDR2 are LNHDA and SQIVND (reference sequence). Trimming cost V 9 bases and J 4 bases; bases outside gene matches: 8. The CDR3 runs to 14 residues. CDR3 amino acids: CASKQGSGTGELFF. As DNA, the CDR3 is TGTGCCAGCAAACAGGGGTCGGGCACCGGGGAGCTGTTTTTT.

The J gene is TRBJ2-2, the V gene TRBV5-1; no reliable D call. V lost 5 bases and J 1 base, leaving 9 bases between the germline ends. The CDR3 has 14 amino acids. CDR1 and CDR2 (germline): SGHRS, YFSETQ. The CDR3 is CASSSDGNTGELFF. In DNA form, the CDR3 reads TGCGCCAGCAGTTCTGACGGGAACACCGGGGAGCTGTTTTTT.

There are many counts of this clone. The same CDR3 is also encoded by other DNA sequences in this sample. The rearrangement uses TRBV14 and TRBJ2-1, with 11 bases aligning to TRBD2. V was clipped by 4 bases and J by 5 bases; unmatched bases: 7. Germline CDR1 is SGHDN and CDR2 is FVKESK. The CDR3 spans 16 residues. For the CDR3, the DNA is TGTGCCAGCAGCCGAGAGGGACTAGCGGAGCACAATGAGCAGTTCTTC. Amino acids: CASSREGLAEHNEQFF.

This clone has more than one count but fewer than ten. The chain combines TRBV7-9 with TRBJ1-2; D ambiguous. This CDR3 contains 12 residues. Germline CDR1 is SEHNR and CDR2 is FQNEAQ (reference sequence). Trimming pared 5 bases from V and 8 bases from J, leaving 12 bases between. For the CDR3, the DNA is TGTGCCAGCAGCCCTCCAAGTAGAGGCTACACCTTC. Amino acids: CASSPPSRGYTF.

The rearrangement links TRBV5-1 to TRBJ2-5; TRBD2 agrees at 8 bases. After removal of 4 bases from V and 5 bases from J, the junction contained 7 bases not matched to a gene. CDR1 is SGHRS, CDR2 YFSETQ, per germline. The CDR3 has 14 amino acids. CDR3 amino acids: CASSPGGPGETQYF. CDR3 nucleotide sequence: TGCGCCAGCAGCCCGGGAGGGCCGGGGGAGACCCAGTACTTC. The variable domain in full, with the rest retrieved from reference TRBV5-1 and TRBJ2-5, is KAGVTQTPRYLIKTRGQQVTLSCSPISGHRSVSWYQQTPGQGLQFLFEYFSETQRNKGNFPGRFSGRQFSNSRSEMNVSTLELGDSALYLCASSPGGPGETQYFGPGTRLLVL.

This rearrangement joins TRBV6-5 to TRBJ1-1; a possible D gene is TRBD1 (5 bases). Germline V CDR1 and CDR2: MNHEY, SVGAGI. This CDR3 is built from 12 residues. Trimming shortened V by 8 bases and J by 0 bases, and 7 bases separated the two germline ends. The CDR3 protein is CASRTLNTEAFF. In DNA, the CDR3 is TGTGCCAGCCGGACACTGAACACTGAAGCTTTCTTT.

This clone was seen a single time. The chain couples TRBV28 to TRBJ1-4; TRBD1 matches 7 bases. Losses at the gene ends were 3 bases for V and 3 bases for J; bases not matched to a gene: 7. This CDR3 is built from 16 residues. From germline, CDR1 is MDHEN and CDR2 SYDVKM. CDR3 nucleotide sequence: TGTGCCAGCAGTTTCACCAGGGGGACGGCTAATGAAAAACTGTTTTTT. Its translation: CASSFTRGTANEKLFF.

V usage is TRBV7-3 and J usage is TRBJ2-5, with TRBD1 matching 10 bases. The CDR3 spans 14 residues. Germline assignment: CDR1 SGHTA and CDR2 FQGTGA. Trimming cost V 5 bases and J 5 bases; bases outside gene matches: 5. CDR3 DNA: TGTGCCAGCAGCCGACAGGGGGCGGGTGAGACCCAGTACTTC. Its translation: CASSRQGAGETQYF.